Following are 21 T cell receptor beta chains from one sample sequenced in a study of EBV T-cell therapy then PD-1 blockade in nasopharyngeal carcinoma. Data came from immunoSEQ multiplex PCR; TCRdb stores just in-frame clones and leaves some out. The table shows 19,000 or so clones, with over 80% occurring only once. Which antigens these TCRs recognize remains unknown. Treatment in this sample: AdE1-LMPpoly-expanded autologous EBV-specific T-cell therapy followed by anti-PD-1 nivolumab. The sequenced sample was CD8+ T cells from blood, obtained at day 0 from a patient whose treatment included autologous EBV-specific T cells and nivolumab. These receptors all come from a man aged 35 to 55 with nasopharyngeal carcinoma.

A few counts support this clone. The chain carries TRBV27 and TRBJ1-5; D is unresolved. Trimming pared 2 bases from V and 4 bases from J, leaving 6 bases between. The CDR3 runs to 13 residues. Germline V CDR1 and CDR2: MNHEY, SMNVEV (reference sequence). The CDR3 loop reads CASSLMGNQPQHF. Written as DNA, the CDR3 is TGTGCCAGCAGTTTAATGGGGAATCAGCCCCAGCATTTT.

J is TRBJ1-5 and V is TRBV7-2, with unresolved D. CDR1 is SGHTA and CDR2 is FQGNSA in the germline V gene. V lost 4 bases and J lost 0, with 7 bases in between. The CDR3 is 14 residues long. Here the CDR3 reads CASSYVDSNQPQHF. The CDR3, as DNA: TGTGCCAGCAGCTACGTAGATAGCAATCAGCCCCAGCATTTT. The full variable domain, rest sourced from reference TRBV7-2 and TRBJ1-5, is GAGVSQSPSNKVTEKGKDVELRCDPISGHTALYWYRQSLGQGLEFLIYFQGNSAPDKSGLPSDRFSAERTGGSVSTLTIQRTQQEDSAVYLCASSYVDSNQPQHFGDGTRLSIL.

This clone was seen a few times. The J gene is TRBJ2-7, the V gene TRBV9, with D hard to call. Trimming removed 4 bases from V and 2 bases from J, with 13 bases in between. The CDR3 totals 14 residues. The germline gives CDR1 SGDLS, CDR2 YYNGEE. Here the CDR3 reads CASSPQTATYEQYF. In nucleotides, the CDR3 is TGTGCCAGCAGCCCGCAGACGGCTACCTACGAGCAGTACTTC.

The chain is built from TRBV6-4 and TRBJ2-6, with D unresolved. Germline loops: CDR1 MRHNA, CDR2 SNTAGT. The CDR3 sequence is 17 residues long. V gave up 5 bases and J gave up 0 bases, with 14 bases separating them. The CDR3 DNA follows: TGTGCCAGCAGTCAAGGGTCTTCCGTCTCTGGGGCCAACGTCCTGACTTTC. As protein: CASSQGSSVSGANVLTF.

This chain uses TRBV4-2 with TRBJ2-2, with D possibly called TRBD1 or TRBD2 (6 bases each). Per the germline V gene, CDR1 is LGHNA and CDR2 is YNFKEQ. The CDR3 runs 15 residues. The ends were cut back, 0 bases at V and 7 bases at J, with 12 bases in the middle. CDR3 region: CASSQDRGGSGELFF. The CDR3, as DNA: TGTGCCAGCAGCCAAGACAGGGGAGGTAGCGGGGAGCTGTTTTTT.

The chain couples TRBV5-5 to TRBJ1-1, with 10 bases aligning to TRBD1. V was clipped by 4 bases and J by 3 bases; unmatched bases: 9. The CDR3 totals 16 residues. Germline V gene lookup returns CDR1 SGHKS and CDR2 YYEKEE (reference sequence). CDR3 sequence reads: CASSPWGTGDHTEAFF. Here the CDR3 DNA reads TGTGCCAGCAGCCCATGGGGGACAGGGGATCACACTGAAGCTTTCTTT.

The rearrangement links TRBV27 to TRBJ2-5; D not resolved. This CDR3 has 12 residues. V shed 0 bases and J shed 1 base, with 0 bases lying between them. Looked up from germline, CDR1 is MNHEY and CDR2 is SMNVEV (reference sequence). The CDR3 loop is CASSLSQETQYF. CDR3 bases: TGTGCCAGCAGTTTATCCCAAGAGACCCAGTACTTC.

The chain recombines TRBV7-2 with TRBJ1-6, with a weak D call TRBD1 (5 bases). Germline loops: CDR1 SGHTA, CDR2 FQGNSA. The CDR3 consists of 17 residues. V was pared by 5 bases and J by 2 bases, with 16 bases between. The chain's CDR3 is CASSHRSIETYNSPLHF. CDR3 DNA: TGTGCCAGCAGCCACAGGTCTATTGAGACCTATAATTCACCCCTCCACTTT.

The chain carries TRBV2 and TRBJ2-5; D perhaps matches TRBD2 (5 bases). Deletions cut 7 bases from V and 1 base from J, with 10 bases between. CDR1 and CDR2 from the germline V gene are SNHLY and FYNNEI. This CDR3 comprises 13 residues. The CDR3 nucleotides are TGTGCCAGCAATAAGGACTTCCAAGAGACCCAGTACTTC. Amino acid sequence: CASNKDFQETQYF. The variable domain in full, with the rest retrieved from reference TRBV2 and TRBJ2-5, is EPEVTQTPSHQVTQMGQEVILRCVPISNHLYFYWYRQILGQKVEFLVSFYNNEISEKSEIFDDQFSVERPDGSNFTLKIRSTKLEDSAMYFCASNKDFQETQYFGPGTRLLVL.

The chain is built from TRBV4-3 and TRBJ1-5, with D possibly matching TRBD1 (5 bases). Germline V gene data show CDR1 as LGHNA and CDR2 as YSLEER. CDR3 length equals 15 residues. The ends were cut back, 5 bases at V and 1 base at J, with 12 bases in the middle. The CDR3 DNA sequence: TGCGCCAGCAGCTCCTGGGACTTAAGCAATCAGCCCCAGCATTTT. Amino acid sequence: CASSSWDLSNQPQHF.

In its sample, this clone was seen a few times. This sample includes further DNA sequences coding for the same CDR3. This sequence joins TRBV6-4 and TRBJ2-3, with 8 bases lining up with TRBD2. The length of the CDR3 is 14 residues. The trim removed 2 bases at V and 3 bases at J, leaving 1 base unmatched. Germline V lookup: CDR1 MRHNA, CDR2 SNTAGT. CDR3: CASSDRGGTDTQYF. The CDR3 DNA follows: TGTGCCAGCAGTGACCGGGGGGGAACAGATACGCAGTATTTT.

The chain couples TRBV5-5 to TRBJ2-7; 10 nucleotides agree with TRBD1. Germline V gene lookup returns CDR1 SGHKS and CDR2 YYEKEE (reference sequence). The length of the CDR3 is 14 residues. After removal of 3 bases from V and 5 bases from J, the junction contained 5 bases not matched to a gene. The CDR3 nucleotides are TGTGCCAGCAGCTATGACAGGGGGCTAAACGAGCAGTACTTC. This sequence encodes CASSYDRGLNEQYF.

The V call is TRBV6-6, the J call TRBJ1-1, with unresolved D. Germline CDR1 is MNHNY and CDR2 is SVGAGI (reference sequence). The length of the CDR3 is 15 residues. V lost 7 bases, J lost 1 base, and 16 bases lay in between. The CDR3 loop is CASTDAGYSNTEAFF. CDR3 sequence (DNA): TGTGCCAGCACTGATGCCGGGTACTCGAACACTGAAGCTTTCTTT.

This clone has a handful of counts. This chain connects TRBV7-2 to TRBJ2-2, with 16 positions matching TRBD2. Germline assignment: CDR1 SGHTA and CDR2 FQGNSA. This CDR3 spans 18 amino acids. After removal of 3 bases from V and 10 bases from J, the junction contained 11 bases not matched to a gene. CDR3 region: CASSFIPGTSGGGLELFF. The DNA for the CDR3 is TGTGCCAGCAGCTTCATCCCCGGGACTAGCGGGGGGGGATTGGAGCTGTTTTTT.

The J gene is TRBJ2-7, the V gene TRBV7-8; D unresolved. CDR1 SGHVS and CDR2 FQNEAQ come from the germline V gene. Between the trimmed V and J ends, which lost 5 bases and 1 base, there was a span of 9 bases. The CDR3 is 13 amino acids. CDR3 amino acids: CASSPTTSYEQYF. As DNA, the CDR3 is TGTGCCAGCAGCCCGACAACGTCCTACGAGCAGTACTTC.

Only a few counts were recorded for this clone. This rearrangement joins TRBV7-9 to TRBJ1-2; 7 bases agree with TRBD1. CDR3 length: 15 amino acids. The ends lost 4 bases at V and 8 bases at J; junction bases unmatched: 13. Germline V CDR1 and CDR2: SEHNR, FQNEAQ (reference sequence). CDR3 sequence: CASSSGADRRRGYTF. CDR3 bases: TGTGCCAGCAGCTCTGGTGCGGACAGGAGGCGAGGCTACACCTTC.

The gene calls are TRBV6-4 and TRBJ2-1, with D tentatively TRBD2 (5 bases). Trimming shortened V by 6 bases and J by 6 bases, and 18 bases separated the two germline ends. This CDR3 comprises 15 residues. The germline CDR1 and CDR2 sequences are MRHNA and SNTAGT. The DNA of the CDR3 is TGTGCCAGCAGCCCCTACCGGGTTGGGAGCAATGAGCAGTTCTTC. This gives the protein CASSPYRVGSNEQFF.

This clone was picked up one time. V is TRBV9 and J is TRBJ2-1, with a tentative D call TRBD2 (6 bases). This CDR3 has 15 residues. The germline V gene encodes CDR1 SGDLS and CDR2 YYNGEE. The germline V and J ends were trimmed by 5 bases and 0 bases, with 12 bases remaining between them. This CDR3 is CASSGGSSSYNEQFF. The CDR3, as DNA: TGTGCCAGCAGTGGGGGGAGTAGCTCCTACAATGAGCAGTTCTTC.

J is TRBJ1-1 and V is TRBV10-3; TRBD1 agrees at 7 bases. Germline CDR1 reads ENHRY; CDR2 reads SYGVKD. The CDR3 runs 13 residues. With 6 bases clipped from V and 7 bases from J, the junction kept 8 bases outside the gene matches. CDR3: CAISWTGGNEAFF. The CDR3 DNA reads as TGTGCCATCAGCTGGACAGGTGGGAATGAAGCTTTCTTT.

This chain links TRBV29-1 with TRBJ1-3; D not certain. V shed 0 bases and J shed 0 bases, with 12 bases lying between them. The CDR3 runs to 16 residues. From germline, CDR1 is SQVTM and CDR2 ANQGSEA. CDR3 DNA sequence: TGCAGCGTTGAAGATGACCGGATGACCTCTGGAAACACCATATATTTT. Amino acid sequence: CSVEDDRMTSGNTIYF.

The genes are TRBV19 and TRBJ2-5, with D hard to call. Germline values: CDR1 LNHDA, CDR2 SQIVND (reference sequence). This CDR3 spans 16 amino acids. V was cut by 3 bases and J by 5 bases, with 19 bases left in between. As DNA, the CDR3 is TGTGCCAGTAGTATGGTGGCAGTTCGTATTATGGAGACCCAGTACTTC. Translated, it gives CASSMVAVRIMETQYF.